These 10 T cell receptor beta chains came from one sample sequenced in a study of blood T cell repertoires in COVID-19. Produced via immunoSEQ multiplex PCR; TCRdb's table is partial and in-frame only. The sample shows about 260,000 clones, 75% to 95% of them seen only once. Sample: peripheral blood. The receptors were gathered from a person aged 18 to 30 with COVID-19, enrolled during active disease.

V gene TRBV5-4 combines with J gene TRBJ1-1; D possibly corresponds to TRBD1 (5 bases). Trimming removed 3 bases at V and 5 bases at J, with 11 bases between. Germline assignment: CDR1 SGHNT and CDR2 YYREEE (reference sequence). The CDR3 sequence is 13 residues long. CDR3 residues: CASSWGRGTEAFF. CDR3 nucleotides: TGTGCCAGCAGCTGGGGGAGGGGAACTGAAGCTTTCTTT.

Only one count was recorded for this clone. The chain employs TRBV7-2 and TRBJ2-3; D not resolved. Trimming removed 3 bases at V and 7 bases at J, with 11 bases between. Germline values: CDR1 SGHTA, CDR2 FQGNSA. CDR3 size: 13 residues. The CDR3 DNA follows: TGTGCCAGCAGCTTGGCAGGTTGGAATACGCAGTATTTT. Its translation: CASSLAGWNTQYF.

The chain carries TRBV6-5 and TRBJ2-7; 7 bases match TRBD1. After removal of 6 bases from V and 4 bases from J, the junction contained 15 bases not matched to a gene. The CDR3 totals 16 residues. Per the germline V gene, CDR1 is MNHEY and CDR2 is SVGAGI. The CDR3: CASSYLTGSAGYEQYF. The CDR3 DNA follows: TGTGCCAGCAGCTACCTGACAGGGTCGGCCGGTTACGAGCAGTACTTC.

The CDR3 here is CASKSGPTFTDTQYF. CDR3 nucleotide sequence: TGTGCCAGCAAAAGCGGGCCCACATTTACAGATACGCAGTATTTT. The chain is built from TRBV2 and TRBJ2-3; D might be TRBD2 (6 bases). This CDR3 has 15 residues. The germline V and J ends were trimmed by 7 bases and 3 bases, with 17 bases remaining between them. Germline CDR1 and CDR2: SNHLY and FYNNEI. Full variable domain (rest looked up from reference TRBV2 and TRBJ2-3): EPEVTQTPSHQVTQMGQEVILRCVPISNHLYFYWYRQILGQKVEFLVSFYNNEISEKSEIFDDQFSVERPDGSNFTLKIRSTKLEDSAMYFCASKSGPTFTDTQYFGPGTRLTVL.

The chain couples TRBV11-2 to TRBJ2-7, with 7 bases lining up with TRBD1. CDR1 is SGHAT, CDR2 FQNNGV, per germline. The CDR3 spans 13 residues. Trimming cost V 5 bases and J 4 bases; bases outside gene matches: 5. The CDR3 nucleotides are TGTGCCAGCAGCCTCGGGACAGAGTACGAGCAGTACTTC. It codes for CASSLGTEYEQYF.

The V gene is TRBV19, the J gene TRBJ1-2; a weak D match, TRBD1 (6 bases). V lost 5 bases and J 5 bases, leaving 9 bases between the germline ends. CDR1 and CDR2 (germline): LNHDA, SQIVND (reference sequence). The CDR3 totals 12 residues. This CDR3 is CASSQGGYGYTF. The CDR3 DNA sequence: TGTGCCAGTAGTCAAGGGGGTTATGGCTACACCTTC.

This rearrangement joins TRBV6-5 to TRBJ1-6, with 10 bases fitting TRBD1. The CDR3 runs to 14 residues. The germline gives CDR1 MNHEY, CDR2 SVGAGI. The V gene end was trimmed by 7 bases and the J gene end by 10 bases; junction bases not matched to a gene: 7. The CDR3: CASNRQGAGSPLHF. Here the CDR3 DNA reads TGTGCCAGCAATAGACAGGGGGCAGGATCACCCCTCCACTTT.

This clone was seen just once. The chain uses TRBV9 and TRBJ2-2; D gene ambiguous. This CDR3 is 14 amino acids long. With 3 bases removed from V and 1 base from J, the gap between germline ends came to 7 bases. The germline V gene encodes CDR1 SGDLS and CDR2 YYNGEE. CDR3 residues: CASSAVLNTGELFF. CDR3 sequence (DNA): TGTGCCAGCAGCGCTGTGTTGAACACCGGGGAGCTGTTTTTT.

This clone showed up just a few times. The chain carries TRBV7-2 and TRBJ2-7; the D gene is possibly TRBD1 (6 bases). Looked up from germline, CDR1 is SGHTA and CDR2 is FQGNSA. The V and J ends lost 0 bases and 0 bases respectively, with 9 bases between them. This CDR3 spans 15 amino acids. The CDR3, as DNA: TGTGCCAGCAGCTTAGCAGGGGGAAGCTCCTACGAGCAGTACTTC. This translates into CASSLAGGSSYEQYF.

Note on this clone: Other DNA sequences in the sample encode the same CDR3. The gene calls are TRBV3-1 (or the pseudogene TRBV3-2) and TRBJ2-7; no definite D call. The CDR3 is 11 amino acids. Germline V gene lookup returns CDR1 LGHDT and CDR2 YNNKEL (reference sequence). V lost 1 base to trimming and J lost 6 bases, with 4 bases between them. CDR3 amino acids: CASSQAGEQYF. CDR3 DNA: TGTGCCAGCAGCCAAGCGGGCGAGCAGTACTTC.